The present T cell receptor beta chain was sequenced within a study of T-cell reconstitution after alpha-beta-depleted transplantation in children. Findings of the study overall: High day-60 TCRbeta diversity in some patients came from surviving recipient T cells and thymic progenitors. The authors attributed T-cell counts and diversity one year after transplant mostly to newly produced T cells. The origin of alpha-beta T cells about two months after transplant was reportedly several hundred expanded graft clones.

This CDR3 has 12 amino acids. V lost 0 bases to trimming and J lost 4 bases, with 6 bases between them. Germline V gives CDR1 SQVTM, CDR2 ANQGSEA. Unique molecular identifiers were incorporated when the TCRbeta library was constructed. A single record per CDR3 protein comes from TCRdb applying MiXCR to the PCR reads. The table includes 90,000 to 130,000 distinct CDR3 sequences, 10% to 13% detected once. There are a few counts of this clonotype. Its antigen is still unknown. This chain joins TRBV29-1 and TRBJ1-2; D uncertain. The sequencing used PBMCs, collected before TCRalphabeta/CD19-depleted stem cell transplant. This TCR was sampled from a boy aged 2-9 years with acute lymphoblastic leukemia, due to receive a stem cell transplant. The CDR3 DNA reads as TGCAGCGTTGAAGAGTTCGCCTATGGCTACACCTTC. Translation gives CSVEEFAYGYTF.